This T cell receptor (beta chain) was obtained from a study of T-cell reconstitution after alpha-beta-depleted transplantation in children. General study points: At around two months after transplant, the alpha-beta T cells were reportedly derived from several hundred expanded clones that came from non-depleted graft cells. After transplant, high TCRbeta diversity at day 60 in some patients arose from surviving recipient T cells and thymic progenitors.

This clonotype was picked up a small number of times. The antigen is not known. The CDR3 sequence is 17 residues long. Per the germline V gene, CDR1 is SGHTA and CDR2 is FQGTGA. Losses at the gene ends were 1 base for V and 3 bases for J; bases not matched to a gene: 7. Unique molecular identifiers were incorporated into the prepared TCRbeta library. Using its own MiXCR run on the PCR reads, TCRdb lists one record per CDR3 protein. The sample has more than 400,000 distinct CDR3 sequences, about an eighth seen once. The material sequenced was PBMCs, mostly from graft donor cells, taken 180 days after TCRalphabeta/CD19-depleted stem cell transplant. The chain joins TRBV7-3 to TRBJ2-5; 11 bases agree with TRBD2. The origin of this receptor is a female patient aged 2 to 10 who had a stem cell transplant for aplastic anemia, so the T cells may come from the graft donor. The CDR3 is CASSLKGPGLAEETQYF. As DNA, the CDR3 is TGTGCCAGCAGCTTAAAGGGCCCGGGACTAGCGGAAGAGACCCAGTACTTC.